This TCR beta chain was recorded in a study of T cell responses to AZD1222 COVID-19 vaccine. Study observations and caveats: Two AZD1222 administrations were followed by greater Spike-specific TCR breadth and depth. Per reports, nearly half of all spike-specific TCRs target regions that are unmutated in variants. Most donors were white British and more were female, and clonal diversity was possibly underestimated. Among AZD1222 vaccinees, only six or seven were seropositive at baseline.

The table came from immunoSEQ multiplex PCR; TCRdb's copy has only in-frame clones and leaves some out. Here the sample spans roughly 140,000 clones, 90% to 95% being singletons. This clone has a handful of counts. The antigen remains unidentified. Trimming took 4 bases from V and 2 from J; bases not matched to a gene: 11. The germline CDR1 and CDR2 sequences are SGHRS and YFSETQ. This CDR3 spans 17 amino acids. This chain links TRBV5-1 with TRBJ2-5, with TRBD2 identical over 10 bases. The receptor's source is an adult who received the AZD1222 COVID-19 vaccine. This material consisted of peripheral blood, taken 28 days after the second AZD1222 dose. CDR3 DNA sequence: TGCGCCAGCAGCCGCTCAGGGAGAGCGGGGGGGCAAGAGACCCAGTACTTC. Its translation: CASSRSGRAGGQETQYF.